Presented here are 17 T cell receptor beta chains from one specimen sequenced in a study of T cell responses to AZD1222 COVID-19 vaccine. Assay: immunoSEQ multiplex PCR; the TCRdb copy retains only in-frame clones and omits some. The table includes some 47,000 clones, 65% to 85% detected once. Sample: peripheral blood, taken on day 0 of AZD1222 vaccination. These TCRs come from an adult in good health.

V gene TRBV5-1 combines with J gene TRBJ2-1; D is undetermined. Trimming shortened V by 3 bases and J by 0 bases, and 7 bases separated the two germline ends. The CDR3 contains 14 residues. The germline CDR1 and CDR2 sequences are SGHRS and YFSETQ. The CDR3 region is CASSSVDSYNEQFF. Here the CDR3 DNA reads TGCGCCAGCAGCTCGGTTGACTCCTACAATGAGCAGTTCTTC.

The chain employs TRBV6-6 and TRBJ1-5; 12 positions agree with TRBD1. Germline assignment: CDR1 MNHNY and CDR2 SVGAGI (reference sequence). The J segment lost 7 bases and the V segment lost 6 bases, leaving 4 bases of the junction unmatched. The CDR3 consists of 14 residues. The CDR3 loop reads CASSQGQGAQPQHF. The DNA of the CDR3 is TGTGCCAGCAGCCAGGGACAGGGGGCGCAGCCCCAGCATTTT.

This chain connects TRBV19 to TRBJ2-3; 8 bases map to TRBD2. Germline V lookup: CDR1 LNHDA, CDR2 SQIVND (reference sequence). The CDR3 loop spans 14 amino acids. After removal of 5 bases from V and 6 bases from J, the junction contained 7 bases not matched to a gene. CDR3 residues: CASSPGGGEDTQYF. CDR3 nucleotide sequence: TGTGCCAGTAGTCCCGGGGGGGGTGAGGATACGCAGTATTTT.

The chain has TRBV28 and TRBJ2-5; the D gene is possibly TRBD1 (6 bases). This CDR3 is 13 amino acids long. V was clipped by 10 bases and J by 0 bases, with 12 bases between them. From germline, CDR1 is MDHEN and CDR2 SYDVKM. The DNA for the CDR3 is TGTGCCACCAACCGGGACAACCAAGAGACCCAGTACTTC. The encoded protein is CATNRDNQETQYF. The full variable domain, in which reference TRBV28 and TRBJ2-5 provide the parts outside the CDR3, is DVKVTQSSRYLVKRTGEKVFLECVQDMDHENMFWYRQDPGLGLRLIYFSYDVKMKEKGDIPEGYSVSREKKERFSLILESASTNQTSMYLCATNRDNQETQYFGPGTRLLVL.

This chain links TRBV6-1 with TRBJ1-2; TRBD1 might be the D (5 bases). This CDR3 is built from 13 residues. Between the trimmed V and J ends, which lost 1 base and 5 bases, there was a span of 8 bases. Germline CDR1 MNHNS, CDR2 SASEGT. CDR3 in DNA: TGTGCCAGCAGTGAAGGACAGTGGTATGGCTACACCTTC. Translated, it gives CASSEGQWYGYTF.

The count of this clone is one. The rearrangement links TRBV7-2 to TRBJ2-3; 8 bases agree with TRBD2. V gave up 4 bases and J gave up 5 bases; unmatched junction bases: 11. Looked up from germline, CDR1 is SGHTA and CDR2 is FQGNSA. This CDR3 region has 16 residues. The CDR3 nucleotides are TGTGCCAGCAGCTCCCGGACTAGCCGGAGGATAGATACGCAGTATTTT. Translating gives CASSSRTSRRIDTQYF.

The CDR3 spells CASSRESSYNEQFF. The CDR3 DNA follows: TGTGCCAGTAGCCGGGAAAGCTCCTACAATGAGCAGTTCTTC. V usage is TRBV19 and J usage is TRBJ2-1; TRBD2 might be the D (5 bases). Germline-derived CDR1 and CDR2 are LNHDA and SQIVND (reference sequence). V dropped 6 bases and J dropped 0 bases, with 9 bases sitting between them. There are 14 residues in the CDR3.

The chain has TRBV24-1 and TRBJ2-1; D uncertain. Germline CDR1 is KGHDR and CDR2 is SFDVKD. The length of the CDR3 is 15 residues. The V and J ends lost 4 bases and 7 bases respectively, with 16 bases between them. Here the CDR3 DNA reads TGTGCCACCAGTGACTCTGTAGGGATTAGAAATGAGCAGTTCTTC. Its protein is CATSDSVGIRNEQFF.

The gene calls are TRBV15 and TRBJ1-4; D might be TRBD1 (5 bases). The germline CDR1 and CDR2 sequences are LNHNV and YYDKDF (reference sequence). The CDR3 extends over 15 amino acids. Deletions cut 2 bases from V and 5 bases from J, with 12 bases between. The CDR3 loop reads CATSRLGQENEKLFF. CDR3 DNA sequence: TGTGCCACCAGCAGACTCGGACAAGAAAATGAAAAACTGTTTTTT.

The chain is built from TRBV6-2 or TRBV6-3 and TRBJ1-5, with no clear D. V gave up 0 bases and J gave up 4 bases, with 10 bases separating them. Germline CDR1 is MNHEY and CDR2 is SVGEGT. The CDR3 totals 15 residues. This CDR3 reads CASSYSGHGNQPQHF. In DNA form, the CDR3 reads TGTGCCAGCAGTTACTCCGGGCACGGGAATCAGCCCCAGCATTTT.

As DNA, the CDR3 is TGTGCCAGTAGTATATCCCCGAATCAGGGATCCGGAAATGGCTACACCTTC. Its translation: CASSISPNQGSGNGYTF. The chain joins TRBV19 to TRBJ1-2, with D maybe TRBD1 (5 bases). V gave up 2 bases and J gave up 6 bases, with 22 bases separating them. The CDR3 is 17 residues long. Germline CDR1 and CDR2: LNHDA and SQIVND (reference sequence). Variable domain in full (rest from reference TRBV19 and TRBJ1-2): DGGITQSPKYLFRKEGQNVTLSCEQNLNHDAMYWYRQDPGQGLRLIYYSQIVNDFQKGDIAEGYSVSREKKESFPLTVTSAQKNPTAFYLCASSISPNQGSGNGYTFGSGTRLTVV.

This sequence joins TRBV3-1 (or the pseudogene TRBV3-2) and TRBJ2-1; TRBD2 agrees at 7 bases. J lost 7 bases, V lost 0 bases, and 9 bases had no gene match. The CDR3 length is 16 residues. Germline V gene lookup returns CDR1 LGHDT and CDR2 YNNKEL (reference sequence). As DNA, the CDR3 is TGTGCCAGCAGCCAAGATGGGGCGGGAGTTTCTAATGAGCAGTTCTTC. Its translation is CASSQDGAGVSNEQFF.

The chain joins TRBV12-5 to TRBJ2-1; no reliable D call. Germline CDR1 LGHNT, CDR2 FRNRAP. This CDR3 contains 15 residues. V lost 7 bases and J lost 1, with 14 bases in between. Written as DNA, the CDR3 is TGTGCTAGTGCTCCAGTATTCACTTCCTACAATGAGCAGTTCTTC. Encoded protein: CASAPVFTSYNEQFF.

This rearrangement joins TRBV3-1 (or the pseudogene TRBV3-2) to TRBJ2-7, with a possible D match to TRBD2 (7 bases). From germline, CDR1 is LGHDT and CDR2 YNNKEL (reference sequence). The CDR3 sequence is 15 residues long. The germline V and J ends were trimmed by 4 bases and 3 bases, with 16 bases remaining between them. The chain's CDR3 is CASSRGGLSLYEQYF. The CDR3 DNA reads as TGTGCCAGCAGCCGGGGGGGGCTTTCCCTCTACGAGCAGTACTTC.

The V and J genes are TRBV28 and TRBJ2-3, with 11 nucleotides matching TRBD2. The germline CDR1 and CDR2 sequences are MDHEN and SYDVKM. The CDR3 extends over 14 amino acids. V gave up 6 bases and J gave up 3 bases; unmatched junction bases: 2. CDR3 DNA sequence: TGTGCCAGCAGAACTAGCGGGAGTACAGATACGCAGTATTTT. As protein: CASRTSGSTDTQYF.

V is TRBV27 and J is TRBJ2-7, with D possibly called TRBD1 or TRBD2 (7 bases each). Germline lookup yields CDR1 MNHEY and CDR2 SMNVEV (reference sequence). V lost 5 bases and J lost 5, with 19 bases in between. The length of the CDR3 is 15 residues. DNA of the CDR3: TGTGCCAGCAGTCGAGGGACAGCGGGACAGAACGAGCAGTACTTC. Translation: CASSRGTAGQNEQYF.

The rearrangement links TRBV3-1 (or the pseudogene TRBV3-2) to TRBJ2-2, with D possibly TRBD2 on 5 matching bases. The CDR3 is 14 amino acids. Germline CDR1 and CDR2: LGHDT and YNNKEL (reference sequence). V was trimmed by 2 bases and J by 4 bases, leaving 8 bases between them. CDR3 nucleotide sequence: TGTGCCAGCAGCCAAACTAGTCCCACCGGGGAGCTGTTTTTT. Residues: CASSQTSPTGELFF.